The clone carrying this T cell receptor beta chain was counted a few times. Antigen specificity is unknown. Germline CDR1 and CDR2: DFQATT and SNEGSKA (reference sequence). Trimming at V came to 6 bases and at J to 6 bases, leaving 4 bases not matched to a gene. The CDR3 is 12 amino acids. This record belongs to a study of vaccination and CD4 T cells after COVID-19. Broader study findings: Convalescent patients studied were relatively few, and early post-infection timepoints were absent.

The Oncomine TCR Beta short-read assay was applied to DNA of cultured CD4+ T cells. TCRdb called the PCR reads again in MiXCR, with one record for every CDR3 protein. The repertoire holds approximately 17,000 distinct CDR3 sequences, with around 52% as singletons. The time point here: late sampling 161 to 241 days after vaccination in three convalescent patients. The treatment denotes: 10-day PBMC culture with coronavirus spike peptide pools or control peptides (ViraFEST assay). Via ViraFEST, peptide pools expanded antigen-specific T cells before TCR sequencing. The receptor comes from a human donor who had recovered from COVID-19. The chain combines TRBV20-1 with TRBJ2-2; the match to TRBD1 covers 7 bases. The material was CD4+ T cells from blood, cultured in vitro, obtained about 7 months after SARS-CoV-2 vaccination. CDR3 sequence: CSAKQGSGELFF. As DNA, the CDR3 is TGCAGTGCCAAACAGGGGTCCGGGGAGCTGTTTTTT.